The 28 T cell receptor beta chains reported below all come from one sample, sequenced in a study of chronic HIV infection and antiretroviral therapy. TCRdb reprocessed the 5' RACE reads with MiXCR, giving one entry per CDR3 protein. The repertoire holds more than 40,000 distinct CDR3 sequences, under 20% seen once, with approximately 3% in the top ten. Sequencing used peripheral blood. These receptor sequences come from an adult who had HIV and had not received antiretroviral therapy, or was an uninfected healthy control (not recorded which).

This clonotype was recorded at least ten times. This rearrangement joins TRBV5-1 to TRBJ1-2; 8 nucleotides match TRBD1. Germline CDR1 reads SGHRS; CDR2 reads YFSETQ. The CDR3 length is 14 residues. Trimming removed 4 bases from V and 3 bases from J; junction bases left unmatched: 5. CDR3 sequence: CASSPADRDYGYTF. CDR3 nucleotides: TGCGCCAGCAGCCCCGCGGACAGGGACTATGGCTACACCTTC.

This clonotype was seen a few times. The rearrangement uses TRBV7-3 and TRBJ2-5, with D hard to call. V was clipped by 3 bases and J by 1 base, with 9 bases between them. Germline lookup yields CDR1 SGHTA and CDR2 FQGTGA. CDR3 length: 14 residues. CDR3 DNA: TGTGCCAGCAGCTTGTACGACCGCCAAGAGACCCAGTACTTC. It is translated as CASSLYDRQETQYF.

The chain has TRBV5-8 and TRBJ2-6; weak D call: TRBD1 (6 bases). Germline CDR1 and CDR2: SGHTS and YDEGEE. The CDR3 length is 16 residues. The V gene lost 4 bases and the J gene lost 0 bases, with 11 bases spanning the gap. The CDR3 sequence: CASSRIRGSGANVLTF. For the CDR3, the DNA is TGTGCCAGCAGCCGGATCAGGGGCTCTGGGGCCAACGTCCTGACTTTC.

The chain has TRBV20-1 and TRBJ1-1, with 7 bases lining up with TRBD1. Germline CDR1 DFQATT, CDR2 SNEGSKA (reference sequence). The CDR3 runs to 13 residues. Germline trimming cut 5 bases from V and 5 bases from J; bases unmatched to any gene: 8. The chain's CDR3 is CSAGAQGRTEAFF. Here the CDR3 DNA reads TGCAGTGCTGGAGCACAGGGGAGGACTGAAGCTTTCTTT.

Here the CDR3 reads CSASSGAPVDYEQYF. The CDR3 DNA follows: TGCAGCGCCTCGTCCGGGGCCCCGGTTGACTACGAGCAGTACTTC. The rearrangement links TRBV29-1 to TRBJ2-7; D may be TRBD1 or TRBD2 (5 bases each). CDR1 and CDR2 (germline): SQVTM, ANQGSEA. This CDR3 is 15 amino acids long. Between the trimmed V and J ends, which lost 7 bases and 3 bases, there was a span of 22 bases.

This clonotype has just a few counts. This chain uses TRBV25-1 with TRBJ2-7, with D maybe TRBD2 (6 bases). Germline V gene lookup returns CDR1 MGHDK and CDR2 SYGVNS. This CDR3 is 12 amino acids long. V gave up 5 bases and J gave up 3 bases, with 8 bases separating them. CDR3 protein: CASSPGDYEQYF. CDR3 sequence (DNA): TGTGCCAGCAGTCCGGGGGACTACGAGCAGTACTTC.

This CDR3 is CSARGWGLDYGYTF. For the CDR3, the DNA is TGCAGTGCTAGAGGTTGGGGGCTTGACTATGGCTACACCTTC. This rearrangement joins TRBV20-1 to TRBJ1-2; D possibly corresponds to TRBD1 (6 bases). Deletions cut 1 base from V and 3 bases from J, with 12 bases between. The CDR3 is 14 residues long. Germline V lookup: CDR1 DFQATT, CDR2 SNEGSKA (reference sequence).

The gene calls are TRBV28 and TRBJ1-5; D unclear. The CDR3 has 12 amino acids. V shed 6 bases and J shed 7 bases, with 10 bases lying between them. Germline loops: CDR1 MDHEN, CDR2 SYDVKM. The CDR3 nucleotides are TGTGCCAGCAGCCCCCCCGGGCAGCCCCAGCATTTT. Its protein is CASSPPGQPQHF.

This clonotype was detected only a few times. The V call is TRBV5-1, the J call TRBJ2-7; 8 bases fit TRBD1. V was pared by 8 bases and J by 2 bases, with 6 bases of the junction left unmatched. The CDR3 runs to 13 residues. The germline CDR1 and CDR2 sequences are SGHRS and YFSETQ. CDR3 residues: CASGQGPAYEQYF. In DNA form, the CDR3 reads TGCGCCAGTGGACAGGGTCCGGCCTACGAGCAGTACTTC.

The chain links TRBV18 to TRBJ2-7, with TRBD1 matching over 11 bases. CDR1 and CDR2 (germline): KGHSH, LQKENI. The CDR3 totals 15 residues. J gave up 3 bases and V 4 bases, and 5 bases lay outside the gene matches. The CDR3 DNA follows: TGTGCCAGCTCACTCGGACAGGGGGCTTTCTACGAGCAGTACTTC. Amino acid sequence: CASSLGQGAFYEQYF.

This clonotype was seen repeatedly, ten times or more. The chain employs TRBV5-4 and TRBJ2-3; TRBD2 might be the D (5 bases). The CDR3 is 15 amino acids. The germline V and J ends were trimmed by 0 bases and 3 bases, with 11 bases remaining between them. CDR1 and CDR2 (germline): SGHNT, YYREEE (reference sequence). The CDR3 DNA reads as TGTGCCAGCAGCTTGGGGGCTAGGAGGACAGATACGCAGTATTTT. Encoded protein: CASSLGARRTDTQYF.

The chain links TRBV9 to TRBJ2-7; D may be TRBD2 (6 bases). Germline loops: CDR1 SGDLS, CDR2 YYNGEE. V was pared by 3 bases and J by 2 bases, with 15 bases between. The CDR3 totals 15 residues. The CDR3 DNA follows: TGTGCCAGCAGCGAGGGAGTAGCGGCAACCTACGAGCAGTACTTC. Its translation is CASSEGVAATYEQYF.

The chain carries TRBV28 and TRBJ2-1, with D tentatively TRBD1 or TRBD2 (6 bases each). CDR3 length: 17 amino acids. The V gene's germline CDR1 is MDHEN and CDR2 SYDVKM. Trimming took 6 bases from V and 8 from J, leaving 26 bases between them. This chain's CDR3 is CASSPYRGTPGVYEQFF. The CDR3 nucleotides are TGTGCCAGCAGCCCCTACCGTGGGACTCCAGGGGTTTATGAGCAGTTCTTC.

The V gene is TRBV25-1, the J gene TRBJ2-7, with 9 bases fitting TRBD2. Germline V CDR1 and CDR2: MGHDK, SYGVNS. There are 15 residues in the CDR3. With 3 bases clipped from V and 0 bases from J, the junction kept 3 bases outside the gene matches. CDR3 amino acids: CASSDAGGGSYEQYF. In nucleotides, the CDR3 is TGTGCCAGCAGTGATGCGGGAGGGGGCTCCTACGAGCAGTACTTC.

The rearrangement joins TRBV11-2 to TRBJ2-7; TRBD1 matches 8 bases. The trim removed 3 bases at V and 5 bases at J, leaving 9 bases unmatched. Germline CDR1 reads SGHAT; CDR2 reads FQNNGV. The CDR3 is 15 amino acids. CDR3 bases: TGTGCCAGCAGCTTTCCCCGACAGGGGACCCACGAGCAGTACTTC. It yields the protein CASSFPRQGTHEQYF.

The chain links TRBV27 to TRBJ2-3, with 14 nucleotides matching TRBD2. CDR1 and CDR2 from the germline V gene are MNHEY and SMNVEV (reference sequence). The CDR3 runs to 18 residues. V shed 2 bases and J 9 bases; nucleotides not matched to a gene: 13. This CDR3 is CASSLGTSGRGNAVTQYF. CDR3 nucleotides: TGTGCCAGCAGTTTAGGGACTAGCGGGAGAGGGAACGCGGTGACGCAGTATTTT.

This clonotype has only a few counts. The J gene is TRBJ2-5, the V gene TRBV7-2; D call uncertain. Looked up from germline, CDR1 is SGHTA and CDR2 is FQGNSA. Trimming removed 4 bases at V and 5 bases at J, with 5 bases between. This CDR3 comprises 11 residues. CDR3 DNA sequence: TGTGCCAGCAGCTCCATGGAGACCCAGTACTTC. Its translation: CASSSMETQYF.

The chain is built from TRBV6-5 and TRBJ1-2, with 8 bases fitting TRBD1. Germline CDR1 MNHEY, CDR2 SVGAGI. CDR3 length: 14 amino acids. Trimming took 6 bases from V and 4 from J; bases not matched to a gene: 7. The CDR3 nucleotides are TGTGCCAGCAGGACGACAGGGGCCGTCTATGGCTACACCTTC. It is translated as CASRTTGAVYGYTF.

This clonotype was detected a few times. This chain joins TRBV7-9 and TRBJ1-1, with D possibly being TRBD1 (5 bases). Per the germline V gene, CDR1 is SEHNR and CDR2 is FQNEAQ (reference sequence). Trimming removed 5 bases from V and 10 bases from J, with 23 bases in between. The CDR3 loop spans 15 amino acids. The CDR3 is CASSPEGPYEEGAFF. The CDR3 region has the DNA TGTGCCAGCAGCCCAGAGGGACCCTACGAGGAGGGAGCTTTCTTT.

This clonotype has a handful of counts. V gene TRBV27 combines with J gene TRBJ1-6; 7 bases are shared with TRBD1. Germline V gene data show CDR1 as MNHEY and CDR2 as SMNVEV (reference sequence). The CDR3 sequence is 16 residues long. The V gene end was trimmed by 8 bases and the J gene end by 7 bases; junction bases not matched to a gene: 14. As DNA, the CDR3 is TGTGCCAGCTTCTTTCGACAGGGTATGGACAATTCACCCCTCCACTTT. Protein sequence: CASFFRQGMDNSPLHF.

Only a few counts were recorded for this clonotype. The chain couples TRBV10-1 to TRBJ1-5, with a possible D match to TRBD1 (5 bases). The CDR3 has 13 residues. The ends were cut back, 4 bases at V and 1 base at J, with 5 bases in the middle. Germline CDR1 WNHNN, CDR2 SYGVQD (reference sequence). The CDR3 protein is CASSGDSNQPQHF. As DNA, the CDR3 is TGCGCCAGCAGTGGGGACAGCAATCAGCCCCAGCATTTT.

The sample holds a few counts of this clonotype. The rearrangement joins TRBV4-1 to TRBJ2-7, with TRBD1 identical over 8 bases. The V segment lost 4 bases and the J segment 2 bases; nucleotides outside the gene matches: 7. CDR3 length: 15 amino acids. Germline V gene data show CDR1 as MGHRA and CDR2 as YSYEKL. The CDR3 coding sequence is TGCGCCAGCAGCCCCCGGACAGGGATTGCCTACGAGCAGTACTTC. Its protein is CASSPRTGIAYEQYF.

The J gene is TRBJ2-7, the V gene TRBV7-2; D possibly matches TRBD1 or TRBD2 (5 bases each). Germline lookup yields CDR1 SGHTA and CDR2 FQGNSA. V lost 1 base and J lost 2, with 12 bases in between. The CDR3 spans 15 residues. The CDR3 loop is CASSLGPQGAYEQYF. The CDR3 DNA is TGTGCCAGCAGCTTAGGGCCCCAGGGAGCCTACGAGCAGTACTTC.

V and J are TRBV12-5 and TRBJ2-5; D unclear. This CDR3 is built from 12 residues. Germline V gives CDR1 LGHNT, CDR2 FRNRAP. Trimming pared 3 bases from V and 4 bases from J, leaving 6 bases between. In DNA form, the CDR3 reads TGTGCTAGTGGTTTCAATGGAGAGACCCAGTACTTC. Translating gives CASGFNGETQYF.

This clonotype was picked up a small number of times. The genes are TRBV4-1 and TRBJ1-5; D might be TRBD1 (6 bases). CDR3 length: 15 residues. Germline CDR1 MGHRA, CDR2 YSYEKL. The V gene lost 5 bases and the J gene lost 4 bases, with 15 bases spanning the gap. The CDR3 region is CASSRDGRGNQPQHF. CDR3 in DNA: TGCGCCAGCAGCAGGGATGGTAGGGGGAATCAGCCCCAGCATTTT.

The chain carries TRBV27 and TRBJ1-1, with D possibly TRBD1 on 6 matching bases. The CDR3 is made up of 17 amino acids. Germline CDR1 reads MNHEY; CDR2 reads SMNVEV (reference sequence). V lost 3 bases and J lost 0, with 17 bases in between. CDR3 sequence: CASSFLPGGNMNTEAFF. CDR3 DNA: TGTGCCAGCAGTTTTTTACCGGGGGGCAATATGAACACTGAAGCTTTCTTT.

The rearrangement links TRBV15 to TRBJ2-7, with D perhaps TRBD2 (5 bases). V was cut by 0 bases and J by 3 bases, with 9 bases left in between. The CDR3 has 14 residues. Germline CDR1 LNHNV, CDR2 YYDKDF (reference sequence). The CDR3 protein is CATSRDGGGYEQYF. The CDR3 nucleotides are TGTGCCACCAGCAGAGATGGAGGCGGCTACGAGCAGTACTTC.

This clonotype was observed a few times. The V gene is TRBV6-4, the J gene TRBJ2-3, with 7 positions matching TRBD1. V dropped 4 bases and J dropped 4; count of bases not matched to a gene: 5. Germline V gene lookup returns CDR1 MRHNA and CDR2 SNTAGT. CDR3 length: 14 amino acids. CDR3 bases: TGTGCCAGCAGTGTACAGGGGAGAGCAGATACGCAGTATTTT. This sequence encodes CASSVQGRADTQYF.